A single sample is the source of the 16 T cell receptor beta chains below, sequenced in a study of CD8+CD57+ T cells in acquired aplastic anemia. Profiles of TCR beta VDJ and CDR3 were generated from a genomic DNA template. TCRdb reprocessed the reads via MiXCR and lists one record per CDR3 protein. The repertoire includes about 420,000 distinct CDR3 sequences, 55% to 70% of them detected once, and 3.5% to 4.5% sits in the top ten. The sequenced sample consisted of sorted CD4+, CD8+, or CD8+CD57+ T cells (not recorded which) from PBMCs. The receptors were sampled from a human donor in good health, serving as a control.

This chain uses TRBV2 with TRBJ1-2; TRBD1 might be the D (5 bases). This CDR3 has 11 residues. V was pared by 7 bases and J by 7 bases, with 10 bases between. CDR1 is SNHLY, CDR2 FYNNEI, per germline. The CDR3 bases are TGTGCCAGCACTATAGGGACTGGCTACACCTTC. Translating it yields CASTIGTGYTF. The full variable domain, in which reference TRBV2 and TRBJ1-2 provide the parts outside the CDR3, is EPEVTQTPSHQVTQMGQEVILRCVPISNHLYFYWYRQILGQKVEFLVSFYNNEISEKSEIFDDQFSVERPDGSNFTLKIRSTKLEDSAMYFCASTIGTGYTFGSGTRLTVV.

DNA of the CDR3: TGTGCCAGCAGTAAAGGTAACACTGAAGCTTTCTTT. Encoded protein: CASSKGNTEAFF. The chain links TRBV12-3 or TRBV12-4 to TRBJ1-1, with D unresolved. The CDR3 is 12 amino acids. V dropped 5 bases and J dropped 2 bases, with 6 bases sitting between them.

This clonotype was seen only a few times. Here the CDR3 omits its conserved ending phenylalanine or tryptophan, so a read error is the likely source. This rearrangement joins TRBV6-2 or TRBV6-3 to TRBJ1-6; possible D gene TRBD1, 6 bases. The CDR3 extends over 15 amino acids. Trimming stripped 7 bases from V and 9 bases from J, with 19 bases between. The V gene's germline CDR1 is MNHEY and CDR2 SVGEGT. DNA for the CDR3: TGTGCCAGCACCCCCCTTGGACAGATCACTTCACCCCTCCACTCT. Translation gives CASTPLGQITSPLHS.

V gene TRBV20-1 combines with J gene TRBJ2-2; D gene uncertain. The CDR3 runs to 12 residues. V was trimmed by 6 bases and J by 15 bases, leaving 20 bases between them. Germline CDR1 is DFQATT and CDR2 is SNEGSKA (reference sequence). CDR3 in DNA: TGCAGTGCCCCCGTAGTCAATTTGAGCATGTTTTTT. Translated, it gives CSAPVVNLSMFF.

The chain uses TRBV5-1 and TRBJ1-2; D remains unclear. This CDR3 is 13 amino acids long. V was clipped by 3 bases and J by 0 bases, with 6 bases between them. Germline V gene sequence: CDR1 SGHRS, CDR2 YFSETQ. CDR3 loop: CASSSDPNYGYTF. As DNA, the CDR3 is TGCGCCAGCAGCTCCGACCCTAACTATGGCTACACCTTC.

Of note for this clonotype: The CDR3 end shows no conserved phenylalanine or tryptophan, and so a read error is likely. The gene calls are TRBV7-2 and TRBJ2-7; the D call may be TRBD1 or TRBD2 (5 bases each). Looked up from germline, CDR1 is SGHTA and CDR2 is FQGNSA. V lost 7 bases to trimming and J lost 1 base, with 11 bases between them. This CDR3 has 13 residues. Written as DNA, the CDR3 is TGTGCCAGCACCCGGGACGAATCCTACGAGCAGTACCAC. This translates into CASTRDESYEQYH.

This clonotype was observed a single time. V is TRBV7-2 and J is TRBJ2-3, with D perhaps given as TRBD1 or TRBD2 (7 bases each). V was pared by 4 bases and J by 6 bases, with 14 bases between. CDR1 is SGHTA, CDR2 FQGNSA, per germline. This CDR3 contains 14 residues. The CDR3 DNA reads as TGTGCCAGCAGCTCCAGGGGGGGCTGGGATACGCAGTATTTT. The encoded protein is CASSSRGGWDTQYF.

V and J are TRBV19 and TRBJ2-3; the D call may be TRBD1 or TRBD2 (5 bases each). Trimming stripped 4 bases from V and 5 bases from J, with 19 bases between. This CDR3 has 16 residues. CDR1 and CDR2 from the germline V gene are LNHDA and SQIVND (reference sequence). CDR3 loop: CASSRGWGARGDTQYF. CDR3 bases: TGTGCCAGTAGTAGAGGGTGGGGAGCGAGGGGAGATACGCAGTATTTT.

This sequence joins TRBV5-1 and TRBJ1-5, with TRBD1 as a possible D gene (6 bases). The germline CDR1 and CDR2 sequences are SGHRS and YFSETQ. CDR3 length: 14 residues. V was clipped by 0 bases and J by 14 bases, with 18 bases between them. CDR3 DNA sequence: TGCGCCAGCAGCTTGGAGACCGTACGGACAGATAAGCATTTT. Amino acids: CASSLETVRTDKHF. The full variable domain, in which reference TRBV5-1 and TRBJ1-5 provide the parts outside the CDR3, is KAGVTQTPRYLIKTRGQQVTLSCSPISGHRSVSWYQQTPGQGLQFLFEYFSETQRNKGNFPGRFSGRQFSNSRSEMNVSTLELGDSALYLCASSLETVRTDKHFGDGTRLSIL.

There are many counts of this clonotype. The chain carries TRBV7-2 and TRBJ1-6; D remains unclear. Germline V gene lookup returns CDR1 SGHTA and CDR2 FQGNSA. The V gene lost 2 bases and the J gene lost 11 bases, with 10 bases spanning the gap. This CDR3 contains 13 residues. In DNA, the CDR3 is TGTGCCAGCAGCTTATGGGGTCCCGCACCCCTCCACTTT. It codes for CASSLWGPAPLHF.

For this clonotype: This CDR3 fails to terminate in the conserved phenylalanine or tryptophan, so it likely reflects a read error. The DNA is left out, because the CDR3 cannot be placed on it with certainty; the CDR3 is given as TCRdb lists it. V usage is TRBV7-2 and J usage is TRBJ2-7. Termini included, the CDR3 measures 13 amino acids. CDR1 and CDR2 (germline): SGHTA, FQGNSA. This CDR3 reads CASSLIRLGYPQI.

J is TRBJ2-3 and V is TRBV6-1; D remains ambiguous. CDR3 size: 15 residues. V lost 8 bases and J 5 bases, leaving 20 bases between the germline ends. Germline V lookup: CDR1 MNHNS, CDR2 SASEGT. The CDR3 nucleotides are TGTGCCAGCCACTTATTGGGAATAGAGGTAGATACGCAGTATTTT. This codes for CASHLLGIEVDTQYF.

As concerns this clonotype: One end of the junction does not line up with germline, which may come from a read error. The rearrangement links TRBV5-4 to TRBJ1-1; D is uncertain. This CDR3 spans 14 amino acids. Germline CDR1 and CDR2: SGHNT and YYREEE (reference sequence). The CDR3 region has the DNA TGTGCCAGCAACTTGGTTCTCCTGAACACTGAAGCTTTCTTT. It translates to CASNLVLLNTEAFF. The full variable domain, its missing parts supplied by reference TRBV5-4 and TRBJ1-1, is ETGVTQSPTHLIKTRGQQVTLRCSSQSGHNTVSWYQQALGQGPQFIFQYYREEENGRGNFPPRFSGLQFPNYSSELNVNALELDDSALYLCASNLVLLNTEAFFGQGTRLTVV.

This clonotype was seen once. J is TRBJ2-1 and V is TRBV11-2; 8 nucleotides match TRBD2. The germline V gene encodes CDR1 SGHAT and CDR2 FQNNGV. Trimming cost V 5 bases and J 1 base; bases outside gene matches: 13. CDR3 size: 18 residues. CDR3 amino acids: CASSPGTGGGPSYNEQFF. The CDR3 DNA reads TGTGCCAGCAGCCCCGGGACTGGCGGGGGGCCTTCCTACAATGAGCAGTTCTTC.

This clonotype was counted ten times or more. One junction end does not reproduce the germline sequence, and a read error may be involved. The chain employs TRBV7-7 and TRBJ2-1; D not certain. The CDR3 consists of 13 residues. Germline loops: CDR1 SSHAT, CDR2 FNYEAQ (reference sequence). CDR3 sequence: CASSLETDNEQFF. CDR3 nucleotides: TGTGCTAGCAGCTTAGAAACCGACAATGAGCAGTTCTTC.

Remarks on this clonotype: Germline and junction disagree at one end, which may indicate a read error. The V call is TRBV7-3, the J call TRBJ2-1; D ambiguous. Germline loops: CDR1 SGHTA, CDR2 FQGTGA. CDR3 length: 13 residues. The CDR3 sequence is CASSTNGRNDQFF. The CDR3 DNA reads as TGTGCCAGCAGCACAAACGGCCGCAATGATCAGTTCTTC. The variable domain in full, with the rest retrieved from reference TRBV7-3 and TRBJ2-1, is GAGVSQTPSNKVTEKGKYVELRCDPISGHTALYWYRQSLGQGPEFLIYFQGTGAADDSGLPNDRFFAVRPEGSVSTLKIQRTERGDSAVYLCASSTNGRNDQFFGPGTRLTVL.